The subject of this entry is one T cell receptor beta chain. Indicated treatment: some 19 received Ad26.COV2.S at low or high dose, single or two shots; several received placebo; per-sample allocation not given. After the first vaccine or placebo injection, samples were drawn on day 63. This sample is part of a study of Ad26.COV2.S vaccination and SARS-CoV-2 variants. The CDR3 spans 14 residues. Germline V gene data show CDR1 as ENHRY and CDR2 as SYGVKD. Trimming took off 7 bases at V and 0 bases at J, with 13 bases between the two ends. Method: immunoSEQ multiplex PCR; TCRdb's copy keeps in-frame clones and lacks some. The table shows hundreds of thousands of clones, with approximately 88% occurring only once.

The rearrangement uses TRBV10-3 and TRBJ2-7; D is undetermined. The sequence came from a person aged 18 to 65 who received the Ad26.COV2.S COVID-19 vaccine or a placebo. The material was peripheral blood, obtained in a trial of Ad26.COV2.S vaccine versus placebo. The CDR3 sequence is CAITGDGYSYEQYF. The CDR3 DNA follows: TGTGCCATCACTGGCGACGGTTACTCCTACGAGCAGTACTTC.